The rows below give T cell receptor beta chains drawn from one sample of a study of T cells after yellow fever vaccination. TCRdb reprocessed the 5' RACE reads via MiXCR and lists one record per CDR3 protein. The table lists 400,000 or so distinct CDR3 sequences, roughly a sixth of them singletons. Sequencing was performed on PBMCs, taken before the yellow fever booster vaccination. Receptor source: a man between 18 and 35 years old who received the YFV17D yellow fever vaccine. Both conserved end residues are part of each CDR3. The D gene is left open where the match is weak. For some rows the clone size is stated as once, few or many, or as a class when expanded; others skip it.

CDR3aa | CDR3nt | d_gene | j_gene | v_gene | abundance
CASRTNMGTEAFF | TGTGCCAGCAGGACCAATATGGGCACTGAAGCTTTCTTT | . | TRBJ1-1 | TRBV7-9 | .
CASSLSIGDGYTF | TGTGCCAGCAGTTTATCGATCGGGGACGGCTACACCTTC | . | TRBJ1-2 | TRBV27 | .
CASSLAGGEQYF | TGCGCCAGCAGCTTGGCAGGTGGAGAGCAGTACTTC | . | TRBJ2-7 | TRBV5-1 | .
CSVGSRSGSYNEQFF | TGCAGCGTGGGTTCGCGGAGCGGCTCCTACAATGAGCAGTTCTTC | . | TRBJ2-1 | TRBV29-1 | few
CASSLRGFGGGGYTF | TGTGCCAGCAGCTTAAGAGGGTTCGGGGGAGGAGGCTACACCTTC | . | TRBJ1-2 | TRBV11-2 | few
CASIGAGYTF | TGTGCCAGCATTGGCGCCGGCTACACCTTC | . | TRBJ1-2 | TRBV6-1 | .
CASSSGQAGIQYF | TGCGCCAGCAGCTCTGGGCAGGCGGGCATTCAGTACTTC | . | TRBJ2-4 | TRBV5-1 | .
CASSLRRFQETQYF | TGCGCCAGCAGCTTGAGACGGTTCCAAGAGACCCAGTACTTC | . | TRBJ2-5 | TRBV5-1 | few
CASGDLIYNEQFF | TGTGCCAGCGGGGACCTGATCTACAATGAGCAGTTCTTC | . | TRBJ2-1 | TRBV7-9 | few
CASRRPGTSGGNEQFF | TGTGCCAGCAGGAGACCCGGGACTAGCGGGGGAAATGAGCAGTTCTTC | TRBD2 | TRBJ2-1 | TRBV5-5 | .
CASSWDGAKEQYF | TGTGCCAGTAGTTGGGACGGGGCTAAAGAGCAGTACTTC | . | TRBJ2-7 | TRBV27 | few
CASSLVEGKGYTF | TGTGCCAGCAGTTTAGTTGAAGGCAAGGGCTACACCTTC | . | TRBJ1-2 | TRBV12-3/TRBV12-4 | few
CASSRGENIQYF | TGTGCCAGCAGTCGGGGGGAAAACATTCAGTACTTC | TRBD2 | TRBJ2-4 | TRBV12-3/TRBV12-4 | few
CASGFSGGSISYEQYF | TGTGCCAGCGGGTTCTCAGGGGGAAGTATCTCCTACGAGCAGTACTTC | TRBD1 | TRBJ2-7 | TRBV12-3/TRBV12-4 | few
CASSTRSDVEAFF | TGTGCCAGCAGTACTCGATCCGACGTTGAAGCTTTCTTT | . | TRBJ1-1 | TRBV28 | .
CATSGNYEQYF | TGTGCCACTAGCGGTAACTACGAGCAGTACTTC | TRBD2 | TRBJ2-7 | TRBV10-3 | few
CASNLGGNTEAFF | TGTGCCAGCAACCTCGGGGGTAACACTGAAGCTTTCTTT | . | TRBJ1-1 | TRBV7-2 | few
CAWSTESTEAFF | TGTGCCTGGAGTACAGAATCCACTGAAGCTTTCTTT | . | TRBJ1-1 | TRBV30 | .
CASSFAGARGEKLFF | TGTGCCAGCAGCTTTGCGGGGGCGCGGGGTGAAAAACTGTTTTTT | . | TRBJ1-4 | TRBV7-9 | .
CASSGQDINTEAFF | TGTGCCAGCAGCGGACAGGACATCAACACTGAAGCTTTCTTT | . | TRBJ1-1 | TRBV9 | few
CASSEYGQGRSGNTIYF | TGTGCCAGCAGTGAATACGGGCAGGGGAGGTCTGGAAACACCATATATTTT | . | TRBJ1-3 | TRBV6-1 | .
CASSLPQGASGEQFF | TGCGCCAGCAGCTTACCGCAGGGGGCTAGTGGTGAGCAGTTCTTC | TRBD1 | TRBJ2-1 | TRBV5-1 | .
CASSLHKAKNIQYF | TGTGCCAGCAGCTTGCATAAAGCCAAAAACATTCAGTACTTC | . | TRBJ2-4 | TRBV7-4 | .
CAWSVQGTQYF | TGTGCCTGGAGTGTACAAGGTACGCAGTATTTT | . | TRBJ2-3 | TRBV30 | few
CASSTGQVDLQETQYF | TGCGCCAGCAGCACAGGACAGGTCGATCTCCAAGAGACCCAGTACTTC | TRBD1 | TRBJ2-5 | TRBV5-1 | .
CASSQVGGRQGADEQYF | TGTGCCAGCAGCCAAGTTGGGGGTAGACAGGGGGCCGACGAGCAGTACTTC | TRBD1 | TRBJ2-7 | TRBV4-2 | .
CASSAGRSPSEQYF | TGTGCCAGCAGCGCGGGACGTTCGCCATCCGAGCAGTACTTC | . | TRBJ2-7 | TRBV27 | .
CASSLRGGHRDEQFF | TGTGCCAGCAGCCTGAGGGGGGGGCATCGTGATGAGCAGTTCTTC | . | TRBJ2-1 | TRBV27 | few
CASSPTSGREQFF | TGTGCCAGCAGCCCGACTTCAGGGAGAGAGCAGTTCTTC | . | TRBJ2-1 | TRBV6-5 | few
CASSLATWAGGHTGELFF | TGTGCCAGCAGCTTAGCGACCTGGGCCGGGGGGCACACCGGGGAGCTGTTTTTT | . | TRBJ2-2 | TRBV7-9 | few
CASSYRSSGANVLTF | TGTGCCAGCAGTTACAGATCCTCTGGGGCCAACGTCCTGACTTTC | . | TRBJ2-6 | TRBV6-5 | few
CASSFRATGELFF | TGTGCCAGCAGTTTCAGGGCCACCGGGGAGCTGTTTTTT | . | TRBJ2-2 | TRBV6-5 | few
CASSLNGLGGALCEQYF | TGTGCCAGCAGTTTAAATGGGCTAGGGGGGGCCTTATGTGAGCAGTACTTC | . | TRBJ2-7 | TRBV12-3/TRBV12-4 | few
CAISDFGDQPQHF | TGTGCCATCAGTGACTTCGGGGATCAGCCCCAGCATTTT | . | TRBJ1-5 | TRBV10-3 | few
CSARRGAGELFF | TGCAGTGCTAGAAGGGGAGCCGGGGAGCTGTTTTTT | . | TRBJ2-2 | TRBV20-1 | .
CATKGVSTEAFF | TGTGCCACCAAGGGGGTCAGCACTGAAGCTTTCTTT | . | TRBJ1-1 | TRBV6-5 | few
CASSPGLGAGTGELFF | TGTGCCAGCAGCCCCGGACTAGGGGCCGGGACCGGGGAGCTGTTTTTT | TRBD2 | TRBJ2-2 | TRBV7-2 | .
CAISPNTGELFF | TGTGCCATCTCTCCGAACACCGGGGAGCTGTTTTTT | . | TRBJ2-2 | TRBV10-3 | few
CASRQQGALDEQYF | TGTGCCAGCAGACAACAGGGGGCTTTGGACGAGCAGTACTTC | TRBD1 | TRBJ2-7 | TRBV12-3/TRBV12-4 | few
CASSPGSTAVDETQYF | TGTGCCAGCTCACCTGGAAGCACTGCGGTGGACGAGACCCAGTACTTC | . | TRBJ2-5 | TRBV18 | few
CASSPGNPANTEAFF | TGCGCCAGCAGCCCAGGGAATCCCGCGAACACTGAAGCTTTCTTT | . | TRBJ1-1 | TRBV5-1 | many
CSAQTGGDSNQPQHF | TGCAGTGCCCAAACGGGGGGGGATAGCAATCAGCCCCAGCATTTT | . | TRBJ1-5 | TRBV20-1 | .
CASSLIGGLGNTIYF | TGCGCCAGCAGCTTGATTGGGGGGCTTGGAAACACCATATATTTT | . | TRBJ1-3 | TRBV5-1 | few
CASSHRVQGYEQYF | TGTGCCAGCAGCCACCGGGTTCAGGGGTACGAGCAGTACTTC | . | TRBJ2-7 | TRBV5-8 | .
CASRESRGGSNQPQHF | TGTGCCAGCAGAGAGTCCCGGGGAGGAAGCAATCAGCCCCAGCATTTT | . | TRBJ1-5 | TRBV12-3/TRBV12-4 | .
CSARDLSRGVAEAFF | TGCAGTGCTAGAGACCTCTCTAGGGGGGTGGCTGAAGCTTTCTTT | . | TRBJ1-1 | TRBV20-1 | few
CSVFRVPYGYTF | TGCAGCGTTTTCAGGGTACCCTATGGCTACACCTTC | . | TRBJ1-2 | TRBV29-1 | .
CASSLSDGGGALSEQFF | TGTGCCAGCAGCTTAAGTGATGGCGGGGGGGCTTTAAGTGAGCAGTTCTTC | TRBD2 | TRBJ2-1 | TRBV7-3 | few
CASSLARGGYTF | TGTGCCAGCAGCTTAGCCAGGGGTGGCTACACCTTC | . | TRBJ1-2 | TRBV7-9 | few
CASRPGAGQETQYF | TGTGCCAGCAGGCCCGGGGCAGGTCAAGAGACCCAGTACTTC | . | TRBJ2-5 | TRBV6-1 | .
CASRPYGDEAFF | TGTGCCAGCAGGCCCTATGGCGATGAAGCTTTCTTT | . | TRBJ1-1 | TRBV12-3/TRBV12-4 | .
CASSGAGTSGGYEQFF | TGTGCCAGCTCGGGAGCGGGGACTAGCGGGGGTTATGAGCAGTTCTTC | TRBD2 | TRBJ2-1 | TRBV12-3/TRBV12-4 | few